The present T cell receptor beta chain was sequenced within a study of cytomegalovirus exposure and HLA in healthy donors. The PCR employed 60 Vbeta primers together with 13 Jbeta primers. Libraries were prepared by immunoSEQ multiplex PCR; TCRdb keeps only in-frame clonotypes and omits some of them. The data hold approximately 140,000 clones, with 83% observed a single time. Study observations and caveats: The sole available immune exposure information was CMV serostatus.

Notes on this clone: The target antigen is unknown.

Per the germline V gene, CDR1 is SNHLY and CDR2 is FYNNEI. This CDR3 is 11 amino acids long. V dropped 3 bases and J dropped 16 bases, with 13 bases sitting between them. The sequenced sample was PBMCs. The chain couples TRBV2 to TRBJ2-1, with unresolved D. The sequence derives from a girl aged 2-10 years in good health and CMV-seronegative. The CDR3 sequence is CASSDAAATFF. In nucleotides, the CDR3 is TGTGCCAGCAGTGACGCGGCCGCGACCTTCTTC.